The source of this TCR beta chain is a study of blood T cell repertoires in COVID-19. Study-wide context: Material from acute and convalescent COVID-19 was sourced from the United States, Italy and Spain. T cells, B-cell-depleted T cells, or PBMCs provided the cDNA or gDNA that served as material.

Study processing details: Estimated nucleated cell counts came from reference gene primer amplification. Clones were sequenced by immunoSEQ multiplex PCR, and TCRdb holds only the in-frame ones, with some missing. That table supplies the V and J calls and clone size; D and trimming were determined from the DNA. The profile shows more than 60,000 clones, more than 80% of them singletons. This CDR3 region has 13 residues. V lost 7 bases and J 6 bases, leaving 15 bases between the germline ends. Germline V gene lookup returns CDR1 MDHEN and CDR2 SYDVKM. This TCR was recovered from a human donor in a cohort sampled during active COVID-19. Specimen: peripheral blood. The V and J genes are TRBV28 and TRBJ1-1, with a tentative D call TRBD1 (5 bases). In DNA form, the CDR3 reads TGTGCCAGCATCTGGGGAGGGACCGCTGAAGCTTTCTTT. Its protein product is CASIWGGTAEAFF.